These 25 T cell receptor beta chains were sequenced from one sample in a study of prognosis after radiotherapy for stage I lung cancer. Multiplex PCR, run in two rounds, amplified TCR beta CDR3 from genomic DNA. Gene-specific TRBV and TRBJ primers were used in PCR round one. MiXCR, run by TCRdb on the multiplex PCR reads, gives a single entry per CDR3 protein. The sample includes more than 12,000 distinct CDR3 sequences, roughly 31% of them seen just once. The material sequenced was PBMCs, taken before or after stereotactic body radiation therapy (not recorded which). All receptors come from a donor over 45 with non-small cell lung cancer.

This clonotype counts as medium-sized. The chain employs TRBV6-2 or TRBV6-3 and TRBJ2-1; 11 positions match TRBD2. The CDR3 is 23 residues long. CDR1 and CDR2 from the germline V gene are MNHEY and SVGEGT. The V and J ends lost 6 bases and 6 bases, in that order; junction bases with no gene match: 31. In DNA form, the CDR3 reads TGTGCCAGCAGATATACAGCAGTTATCCCAGCGGGGGGACTAGCGGAGGGGGTCAATGAGCAGTTCTTC. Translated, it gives CASRYTAVIPAGGLAEGVNEQFF.

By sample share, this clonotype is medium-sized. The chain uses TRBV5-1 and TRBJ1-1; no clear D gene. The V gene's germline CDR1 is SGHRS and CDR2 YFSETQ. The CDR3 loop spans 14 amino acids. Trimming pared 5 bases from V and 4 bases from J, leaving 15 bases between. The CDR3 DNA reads TGCGCCAGCAGTGGAGGGCGAGGAATCACTGAAGCTTTCTTT. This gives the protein CASSGGRGITEAFF.

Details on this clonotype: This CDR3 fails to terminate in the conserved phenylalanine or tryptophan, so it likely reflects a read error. The CDR3 region is CASSGSGRAYNKQFL. The CDR3 nucleotides read TGTGCCAGCAGCGGTAGCGGGAGGGCCTACAATAAGCAGTTCTTA. The chain carries TRBV5-6 and TRBJ2-1; 11 positions agree with TRBD2. CDR1 and CDR2 from the germline V gene are SGHDT and YYEEEE. The CDR3 consists of 15 residues.

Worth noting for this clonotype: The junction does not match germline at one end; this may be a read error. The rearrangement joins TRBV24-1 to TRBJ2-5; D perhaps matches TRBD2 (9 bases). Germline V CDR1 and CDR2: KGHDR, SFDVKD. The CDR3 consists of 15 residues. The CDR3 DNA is TGTGTCACCAGTGATGCTAGCGGGACAGGCGAGACCCAGTACTTC. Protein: CVTSDASGTGETQYF.

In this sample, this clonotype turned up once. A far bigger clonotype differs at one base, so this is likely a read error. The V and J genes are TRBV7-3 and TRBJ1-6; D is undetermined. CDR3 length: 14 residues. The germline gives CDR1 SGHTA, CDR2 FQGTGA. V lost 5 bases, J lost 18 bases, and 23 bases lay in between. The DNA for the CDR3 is TGTGCCAGCAGCCAAGACGGCGGGAGAGCAGCCCCCCACTTT. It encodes CASSQDGGRAAPHF.

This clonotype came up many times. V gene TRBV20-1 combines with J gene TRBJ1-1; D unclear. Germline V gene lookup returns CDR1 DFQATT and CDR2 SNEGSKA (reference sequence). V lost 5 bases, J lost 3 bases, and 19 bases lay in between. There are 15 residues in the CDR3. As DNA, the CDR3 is TGCAGTGCTCCGGACCTGACATCCGCCCACACTGAAGCTTTCTTT. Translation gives CSAPDLTSAHTEAFF.

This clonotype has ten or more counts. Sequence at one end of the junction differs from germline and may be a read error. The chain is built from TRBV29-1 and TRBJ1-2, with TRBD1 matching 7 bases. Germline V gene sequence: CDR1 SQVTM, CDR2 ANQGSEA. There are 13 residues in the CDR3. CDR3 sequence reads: CSVESSDRQTQGF. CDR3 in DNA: TGCAGCGTTGAGTCTTCGGACAGGCAGACACAGGGCTTC.

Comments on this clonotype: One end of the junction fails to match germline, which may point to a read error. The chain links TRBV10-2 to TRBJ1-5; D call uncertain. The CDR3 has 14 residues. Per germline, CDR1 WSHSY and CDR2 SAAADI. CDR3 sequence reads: CASSAAAANQSQHF. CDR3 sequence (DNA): TGCGCCAGCAGTGCCGCGGCTGCAAATCAGTCCCAACATTTT.

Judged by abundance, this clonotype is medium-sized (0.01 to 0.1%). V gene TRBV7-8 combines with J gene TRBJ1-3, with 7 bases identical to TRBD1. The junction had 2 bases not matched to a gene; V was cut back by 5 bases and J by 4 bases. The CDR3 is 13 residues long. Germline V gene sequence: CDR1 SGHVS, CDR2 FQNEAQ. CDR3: CASSRDRGNTIYF. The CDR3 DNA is TGTGCCAGCAGCCGGGACAGAGGAAACACCATATATTTT. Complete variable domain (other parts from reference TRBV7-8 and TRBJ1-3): GAGVSQSPRYKVAKRGQDVALRCDPISGHVSLFWYQQALGQGPEFLTYFQNEAQLDKSGLPSDRFFAERPEGSVSTLKIQRTQQEDSAVYLCASSRDRGNTIYFGEGSWLTVV.

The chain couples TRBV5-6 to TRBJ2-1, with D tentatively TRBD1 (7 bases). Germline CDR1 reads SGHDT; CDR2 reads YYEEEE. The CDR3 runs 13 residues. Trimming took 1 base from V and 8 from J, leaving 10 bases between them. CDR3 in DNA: TGTGCCAGCAGCTTGCGCAGGGGGGATGAGCAGTTCTTC. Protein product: CASSLRRGDEQFF. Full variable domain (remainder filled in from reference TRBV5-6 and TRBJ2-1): DAGVTQSPTHLIKTRGQQVTLRCSPKSGHDTVSWYQQALGQGPQFIFQYYEEEERQRGNFPDRFSGHQFPNYSSELNVNALLLGDSALYLCASSLRRGDEQFFGPGTRLTVL.

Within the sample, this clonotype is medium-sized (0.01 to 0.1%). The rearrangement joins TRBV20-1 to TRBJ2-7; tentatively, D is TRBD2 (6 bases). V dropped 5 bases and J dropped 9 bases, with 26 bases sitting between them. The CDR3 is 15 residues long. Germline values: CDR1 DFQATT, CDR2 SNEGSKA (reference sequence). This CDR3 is CSAPAPSGGPLGQYF. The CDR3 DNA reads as TGCAGTGCTCCCGCCCCCAGCGGAGGGCCCTTAGGGCAGTACTTC.

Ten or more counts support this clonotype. CDR3: CASSSKLAGKNEQFF. Written as DNA, the CDR3 is TGTGCCAGCAGCTCAAAGCTAGCGGGGAAGAATGAGCAGTTCTTC. The chain is built from TRBV7-3 and TRBJ2-1; 9 positions agree with TRBD2. This CDR3 contains 15 residues. The germline V gene encodes CDR1 SGHTA and CDR2 FQGTGA. Unmatched junction bases numbered 8, after V lost 4 bases and J lost 7 bases.

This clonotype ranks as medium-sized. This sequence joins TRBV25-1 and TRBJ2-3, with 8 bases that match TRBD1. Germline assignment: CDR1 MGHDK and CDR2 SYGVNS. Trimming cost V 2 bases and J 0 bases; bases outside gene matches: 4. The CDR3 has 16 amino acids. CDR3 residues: CASSERTGTSTDTQYF. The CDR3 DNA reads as TGTGCCAGCAGTGAACGGACAGGGACAAGCACAGATACGCAGTATTTT. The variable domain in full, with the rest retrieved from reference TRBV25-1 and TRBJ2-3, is EADIYQTPRYLVIGTGKKITLECSQTMGHDKMYWYQQDPGMELHLIHYSYGVNSTEKGDLSSESTVSRIRTEHFPLTLESARPSHTSQYLCASSERTGTSTDTQYFGPGTRLTVL.

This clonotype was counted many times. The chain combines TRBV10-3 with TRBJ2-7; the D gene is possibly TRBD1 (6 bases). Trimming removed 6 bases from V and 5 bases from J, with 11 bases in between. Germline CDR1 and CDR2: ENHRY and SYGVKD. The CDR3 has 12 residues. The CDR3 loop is CAISRDMDEQYF. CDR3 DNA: TGTGCCATCAGCCGGGACATGGACGAGCAGTACTTC.

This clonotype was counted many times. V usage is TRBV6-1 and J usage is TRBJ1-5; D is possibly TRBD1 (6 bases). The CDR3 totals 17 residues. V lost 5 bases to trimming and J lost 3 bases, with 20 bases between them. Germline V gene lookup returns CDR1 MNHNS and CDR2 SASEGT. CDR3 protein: CASSPSRGRGDNQPQHF. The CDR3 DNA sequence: TGTGCCAGCAGTCCTTCCAGGGGCAGAGGGGACAATCAGCCCCAGCATTTT.

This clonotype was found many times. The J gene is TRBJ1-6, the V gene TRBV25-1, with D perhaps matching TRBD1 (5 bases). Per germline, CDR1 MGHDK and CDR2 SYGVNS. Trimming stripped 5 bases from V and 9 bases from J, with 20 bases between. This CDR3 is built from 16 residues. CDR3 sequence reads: CASSTSVGRVGSPLHF. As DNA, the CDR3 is TGTGCCAGCAGTACCTCGGTAGGCAGGGTGGGTTCACCCCTCCACTTT.

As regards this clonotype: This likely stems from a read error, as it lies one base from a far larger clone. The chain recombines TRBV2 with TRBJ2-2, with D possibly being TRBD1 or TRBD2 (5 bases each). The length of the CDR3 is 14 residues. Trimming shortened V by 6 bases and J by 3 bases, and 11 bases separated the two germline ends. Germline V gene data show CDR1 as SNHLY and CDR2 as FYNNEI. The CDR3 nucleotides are TGTGCCAGCAGGAGGGGCGTAGACACCGGGGAGCTGTTTTTT. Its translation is CASRRGVDTGELFF.

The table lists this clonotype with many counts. The CDR3 DNA reads TGTGCCAGCAGCTTAGGCGGACTAGCAGCCTACAATGAGCAGTTCTTC. Residues: CASSLGGLAAYNEQFF. The V gene is TRBV7-9, the J gene TRBJ2-1; 8 bases are a match to TRBD2. The V gene's germline CDR1 is SEHNR and CDR2 FQNEAQ (reference sequence). The J segment lost 2 bases and the V segment lost 1 base, leaving 4 bases of the junction unmatched. The CDR3 has 16 amino acids.

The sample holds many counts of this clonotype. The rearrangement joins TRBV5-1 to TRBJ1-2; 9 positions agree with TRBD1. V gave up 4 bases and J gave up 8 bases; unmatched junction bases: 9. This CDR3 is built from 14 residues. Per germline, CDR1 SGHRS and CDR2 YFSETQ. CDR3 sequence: CASSLLTGGEGYTF. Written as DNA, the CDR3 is TGCGCCAGCAGCCTACTGACAGGGGGTGAAGGCTACACCTTC. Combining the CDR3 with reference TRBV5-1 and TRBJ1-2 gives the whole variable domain KAGVTQTPRYLIKTRGQQVTLSCSPISGHRSVSWYQQTPGQGLQFLFEYFSETQRNKGNFPGRFSGRQFSNSRSEMNVSTLELGDSALYLCASSLLTGGEGYTFGSGTRLTVV.

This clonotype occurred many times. For the CDR3, the DNA is TGTGCCAGCAGCATTGGGTCATCTGAAGCTTTCTTT. Amino acid sequence: CASSIGSSEAFF. This chain connects TRBV7-9 to TRBJ1-1; D gene ambiguous. The CDR3 spans 12 residues. Germline CDR1 reads SEHNR; CDR2 reads FQNEAQ (reference sequence). Trimming left V 5 bases short and J 6 bases short, with 10 bases between.

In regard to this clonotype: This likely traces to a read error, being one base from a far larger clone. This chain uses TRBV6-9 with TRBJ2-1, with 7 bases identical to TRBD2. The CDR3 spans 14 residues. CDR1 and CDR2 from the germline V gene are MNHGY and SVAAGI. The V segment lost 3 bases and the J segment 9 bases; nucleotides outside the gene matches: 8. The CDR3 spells CASSYPAGAGEQFF. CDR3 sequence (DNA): TGTGCCAGCAGTTACCCGGCGGGAGCTGGTGAGCAGTTCTTC.

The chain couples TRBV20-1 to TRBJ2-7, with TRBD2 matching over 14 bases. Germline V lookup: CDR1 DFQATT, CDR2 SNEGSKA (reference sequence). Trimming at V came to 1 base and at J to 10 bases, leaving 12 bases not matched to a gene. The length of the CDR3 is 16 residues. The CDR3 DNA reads TGCAGTGCTAGAGGCCCGGGACTAGCGGGGGCCCTAGTTCAGTACTTC. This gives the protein CSARGPGLAGALVQYF.

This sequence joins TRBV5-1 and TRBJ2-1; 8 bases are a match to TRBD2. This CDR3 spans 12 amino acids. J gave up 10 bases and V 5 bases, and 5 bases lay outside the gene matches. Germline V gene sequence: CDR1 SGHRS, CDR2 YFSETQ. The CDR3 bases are TGCGCCAGCAGTTGGACTAGCAGGGAGCAGTTCTTC. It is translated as CASSWTSREQFF.

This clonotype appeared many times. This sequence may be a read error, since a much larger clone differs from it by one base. This chain's CDR3 is CANSFAASGVSYNEQFF. Here the CDR3 DNA reads TGTGCCAACAGCTTCGCTGCTAGCGGCGTCTCCTACAATGAGCAGTTCTTC. This sequence joins TRBV7-2 and TRBJ2-1; 7 nucleotides agree with TRBD2. Germline V gives CDR1 SGHTA, CDR2 FQGNSA. The CDR3 loop spans 17 amino acids.

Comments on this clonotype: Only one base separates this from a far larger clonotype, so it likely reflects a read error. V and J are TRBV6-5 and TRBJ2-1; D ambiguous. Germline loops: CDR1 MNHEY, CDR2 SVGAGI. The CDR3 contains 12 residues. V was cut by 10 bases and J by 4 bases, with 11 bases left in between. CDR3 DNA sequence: TGTGCCATCAATTGGTATTACAATGAGCAGTTCTTC. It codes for CAINWYYNEQFF.